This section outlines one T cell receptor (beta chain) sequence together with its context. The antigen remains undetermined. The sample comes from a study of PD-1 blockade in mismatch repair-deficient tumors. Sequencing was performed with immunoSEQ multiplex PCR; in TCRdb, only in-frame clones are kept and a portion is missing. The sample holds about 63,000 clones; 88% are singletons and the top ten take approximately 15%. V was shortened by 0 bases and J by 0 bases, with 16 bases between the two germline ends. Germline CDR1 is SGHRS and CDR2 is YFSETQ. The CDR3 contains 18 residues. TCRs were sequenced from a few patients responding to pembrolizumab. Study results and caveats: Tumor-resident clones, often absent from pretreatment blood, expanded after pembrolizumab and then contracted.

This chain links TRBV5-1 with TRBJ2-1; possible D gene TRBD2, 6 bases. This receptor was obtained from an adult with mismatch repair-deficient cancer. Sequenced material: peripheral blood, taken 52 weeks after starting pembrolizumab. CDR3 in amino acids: CASSLVASGRSSYNEQFF. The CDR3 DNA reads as TGCGCCAGCAGCTTGGTCGCCAGCGGGCGGAGCTCCTACAATGAGCAGTTCTTC.